Listed below are T cell receptor beta chains from one sample, sequenced in a study of PD-1 blockade in classical Hodgkin lymphoma. Assay: immunoSEQ multiplex PCR; the TCRdb copy retains only in-frame clones and omits some. The sample comprises roughly 70,000 clones, about two thirds of which are singletons, and 9% to 10% rests with the top ten. The sample here was peripheral blood mononuclear cells (PBMCs), taken before the second cycle of nivolumab. The receptors here all came from a human donor with classical Hodgkin lymphoma. Both conserved end residues are part of each CDR3. Each record gives: V gene, J gene, D gene, clone size, CDR3 DNA, CDR3 protein. D genes are given only for firm matches. The size of a clone is reported for some rows only, either as once, few or many, or as a class for expanded clones.

TRBV9,TRBJ2-2,TRBD2,NA,TGTGCCAGCAGCTTATCCCTAGCGGGAGTGCCCGGGGAGCTGTTTTTT,CASSLSLAGVPGELFF
TRBV27,TRBJ1-6,NA,NA,TGTGCCAGCAGTTTATGGGTGGTCGGGGACTCCTATAATTCACCCCTCCACTTT,CASSLWVVGDSYNSPLHF
TRBV30,TRBJ2-2,NA,NA,TGTGCCTACCCGGGACACCTCACCGGGGAGCTGTTTTTT,CAYPGHLTGELFF
TRBV5-1,TRBJ1-1,NA,NA,TGCGCCAGCAGCTTAGATAGGACTGAAGCTTTCTTT,CASSLDRTEAFF
TRBV7-9,TRBJ1-1,NA,NA,TGTGCCAGCAGCTTAGGGTACACTGAAGCTTTCTTT,CASSLGYTEAFF
TRBV6-5,TRBJ2-7,NA,NA,TGTGCCAGCAGTTACTCTGGGTCTTCCTACGAGCAGTACTTC,CASSYSGSSYEQYF
TRBV5-6,TRBJ1-1,NA,few,TGTGCCAGCAGCGGATTGGGGAATGGTGCCGGGGTGAACACTGAAGCTTTCTTT,CASSGLGNGAGVNTEAFF
TRBV13,TRBJ2-2,TRBD1,once,TGTGCCAGCAGCTTTACCGGGACAGGGAACACCGGGGAGCTGTTTTTT,CASSFTGTGNTGELFF
TRBV5-1,TRBJ2-7,NA,NA,TGCGCCAGCAGCTTGGGGACTCGCAGCGGTTACGAGCAGTACTTC,CASSLGTRSGYEQYF
TRBV5-1,TRBJ1-2,NA,few,TGCGCCAGCTGCTTAAATTTACCCGGGACGGATGGCTACACCTTC,CASCLNLPGTDGYTF
TRBV6-6,TRBJ1-3,NA,many,TGTGCCAGCGGTGACGGAAACACCATATATTTT,CASGDGNTIYF
TRBV29-1,TRBJ1-1,NA,NA,TGCAGCGTTGAAGGACACCCGAGCACTGAAGCTTTCTTT,CSVEGHPSTEAFF
TRBV15,TRBJ1-1,NA,few,TGTGCCACCAGCAGAGGAAACAGGGAATTAACTGAAGCTTTCTTT,CATSRGNRELTEAFF
TRBV2,TRBJ1-5,TRBD1,NA,TGTGCCAGCAGTGACTCAGGGGGCTGGGATCAGCCCCAGCATTTT,CASSDSGGWDQPQHF
TRBV18,TRBJ1-1,NA,NA,TGTGCCAGCTCAGGGGGGAACACTGAAGCTTTCTTT,CASSGGNTEAFF
TRBV27,TRBJ1-4,NA,NA,TGTGCCAGCAGTTTCGGGACGGGAGAAAAACTGTTTTTT,CASSFGTGEKLFF
TRBV5-6,TRBJ2-7,TRBD1,NA,TGTGCCAGCAGCTTTGGACAGGGGGCAATCGAGCAGTACTTC,CASSFGQGAIEQYF
TRBV7-9,TRBJ1-2,NA,few,TGTGCCAGCAGCTCGGCCCTTGCGGACCTGAACTATGGCTACACCTTC,CASSSALADLNYGYTF
TRBV25-1,TRBJ1-2,NA,NA,TGTGCCAGCAGTGGTACCGAAAACTATGGCTACACCTTC,CASSGTENYGYTF
TRBV7-9,TRBJ1-1,NA,NA,TGTGCCAGCAGCCCCGGAAGGAGGGGTCTGAACACTGAAGCTTTCTTT,CASSPGRRGLNTEAFF
TRBV28,TRBJ1-2,NA,NA,TGTGCCAGCAGCCCAGGGACGGTCGGGGCTGGCTACACCTTC,CASSPGTVGAGYTF
TRBV6-5,TRBJ1-5,TRBD1,NA,TGTGCCAGCAGAACGGGACAGCCAGATCAGCCCCAGCATTTT,CASRTGQPDQPQHF
TRBV9,TRBJ2-1,NA,NA,TGTGCCAGCAGCCCCCTTTCTTACTCGAATGAGCAGTTCTTC,CASSPLSYSNEQFF
TRBV6-6,TRBJ1-2,TRBD1,NA,TGTGCCAGCAGTCCCCCGGGAGGGGGCTTAGGCTACACCTTC,CASSPPGGGLGYTF
TRBV7-9,TRBJ1-2,NA,NA,TGTGCCAGCAGCTTAGCGTCTATGGGCGTTCTACTCTATGGCTACACCTTC,CASSLASMGVLLYGYTF
TRBV27,TRBJ2-7,NA,NA,TGTGCCAGCAGTTTAAGACAGGTTAAGATGGAGCAGTACTTC,CASSLRQVKMEQYF
TRBV6-5,TRBJ1-2,NA,NA,TGTGCCAGCAGTGATTTCGGAGTTTTTTATGGCTACACCTTC,CASSDFGVFYGYTF
TRBV5-4,TRBJ1-4,NA,once,TGTGCCAGCAGCTCAGGACAGTATAATGAAAAACTGTTTTTT,CASSSGQYNEKLFF
TRBV19,TRBJ2-1,TRBD2,NA,TGTGCCAGTAGTGACTCGGGACTAGCGAAAAATGAGCAGTTCTTC,CASSDSGLAKNEQFF
TRBV6-5,TRBJ2-3,NA,NA,TGTGCCAGCAGTTACCGAAGGGCCACAGATACGCAGTATTTT,CASSYRRATDTQYF
TRBV5-1,TRBJ1-2,NA,NA,TGCGCCAGCAGCTTGGGTGGAGGGGATGGCTACACCTTC,CASSLGGGDGYTF
TRBV29-1,TRBJ2-1,NA,NA,TGCAGCGAGGGGGGTAGCTCCTACAATGAGCAGTTCTTC,CSEGGSSYNEQFF
TRBV27,TRBJ1-2,NA,few,TGTGCCAGTCTAGGAGGGCGGGGAAGTGGAACTAACTATGGCTACACCTTC,CASLGGRGSGTNYGYTF
TRBV25-1,TRBJ1-4,NA,few,TGTGCCAGCAGTGAAGGAGGGGGGGTCGAGGAAAAACTGTTTTTT,CASSEGGGVEEKLFF
TRBV7-8,TRBJ2-3,NA,few,TGTGCCAGCAGCTTAGAGGCTAGCCCGGGTACGCAGTATTTT,CASSLEASPGTQYF
TRBV5-1,TRBJ1-3,NA,NA,TGCGCCAGCAGCCTCCAGACAGCTACCTCTGGAAACACCATATATTTT,CASSLQTATSGNTIYF
TRBV2,TRBJ2-6,TRBD1,once,TGTGCCAGCAGTGGAAGGACAGGGACTGGGGCCAACGTCCTGACTTTC,CASSGRTGTGANVLTF
TRBV6-5,TRBJ1-4,NA,medium-sized,TGTGCCAGCAGTTACAGGGCCTCGGATGAAAAACTGTTTTTT,CASSYRASDEKLFF
TRBV28,TRBJ2-3,TRBD2,NA,TGTGCCAGCAGCCCACCGACTAGCGGGGGGGCTGATACGCAGTATTTT,CASSPPTSGGADTQYF
TRBV4-1,TRBJ1-1,NA,NA,TGCGCCAGCAGCCAAGAGGCTTTAAAGAACACTGAAGCTTTCTTT,CASSQEALKNTEAFF
TRBV6-6,TRBJ2-2,NA,NA,TGTGCCAGCAGTCCCTATCGTCCAATGAACACCGGGGAGCTGTTTTTT,CASSPYRPMNTGELFF
TRBV10-3,TRBJ2-3,TRBD2,NA,TGTGCCATCAGTGAGTCGTTGCTAGCGGTGGCAGATACGCAGTATTTT,CAISESLLAVADTQYF
TRBV2,TRBJ1-2,NA,NA,TGTGCCAGCAGAGGGAACGGTAACTATGGCTACACCTTC,CASRGNGNYGYTF
TRBV11-2,TRBJ1-2,TRBD1,NA,TGTGCCAGCAGCTTCCGACAGGGGGCAAGCTACACCTTC,CASSFRQGASYTF
TRBV6-5,TRBJ1-6,TRBD1,NA,TGTGCCAGCAGCCCCGACAGGGTTAATTCACCCCTCCACTTT,CASSPDRVNSPLHF
TRBV18,TRBJ2-7,NA,few,TGTGCCAGCTCACCAAACTACGAGCAGTACTTC,CASSPNYEQYF
TRBV19,TRBJ1-1,NA,NA,TGTGCCAGTAGTATGGGGACCTCTCCCTTGGGAGCTTTCTTT,CASSMGTSPLGAFF
TRBV2,TRBJ1-1,NA,NA,TGTGCCAGCAGTGGGGGCCCGAACACTGAAGCTTTCTTT,CASSGGPNTEAFF
TRBV9,TRBJ2-1,TRBD1,NA,TGTGCCAGCAGCGACCCGGGACAGGGGGAGACTGAGCAGTTCTTC,CASSDPGQGETEQFF
TRBV19,TRBJ2-1,NA,NA,TGTGCCAGTAGTATACGCGGGGCCCCCAATGAGCAGTTCTTC,CASSIRGAPNEQFF
TRBV4-2,TRBJ2-7,TRBD2,NA,TGTGCCAGCAGCCAACGACTAGCGGGGGGGCCAGGGCGTTCGAGTGAGCAGTACTTC,CASSQRLAGGPGRSSEQYF
TRBV5-4,TRBJ2-4,NA,NA,TGTGCCAGCAGCTTGGATACGATGAACATTCAGTACTTC,CASSLDTMNIQYF
TRBV5-1,TRBJ2-7,NA,NA,TGCGCCAGCAGCCCCCACCGGTCAAACGACGAGCAGTACTTC,CASSPHRSNDEQYF